The source of this TCR beta chain is a study of regulatory T cells in long-lasting Graves disease. Study-level points and caveats: Persistent patients shared about 3,000 public clonotypes among themselves. Newly diagnosed patients shared fewer, at about a thousand.

Time point here: newly diagnosed GD, antithyroid drugs for less than 3 months. The TCR library was made from RNA that had been extracted from PBMCs in TRIzol. Patient provenance is recorded as an endocrinology department in Xi'an, China. The ends lost 4 bases at V and 3 bases at J; junction bases unmatched: 11. This CDR3 contains 16 residues. Germline CDR1 SNHLY, CDR2 FYNNEI. Relying on iRepertoire HTBI primers and Arm-PCR of CDR3 regions, the team built TCR beta libraries. TCRdb re-called the multiplex PCR reads through MiXCR, storing one row per CDR3 protein. The table shows under 450,000 distinct CDR3 sequences, with about 11% occurring only once. Many counts were recorded for this clonotype. The antigen is unknown. The same sample was also used in a study of T cells in Graves' hyperthyroidism and ophthalmopathy. Turning to that study: Used for diagnoses were clinical symptoms, serum thyroxine and TRAb, thyroid ultrasound and orbital computed tomography. Prediction of ophthalmopathy progression came a median around 6 months pre-onset.

The starting material was peripheral blood mononuclear cells (PBMCs), obtained at new diagnosis, from a patient treated with antithyroid drugs. This sequence was found in a young woman with Graves disease. The genes are TRBV2 and TRBJ2-7; the match to TRBD1 covers 8 bases. CDR3 nucleotides: TGTGCCAGCAGTGGGTGGACAGGGACGGAGGGCTACGAGCAGTACTTC. The encoded protein is CASSGWTGTEGYEQYF.